The 18 T cell receptor beta chains below all came from one sample that was sequenced in a study of T cells in Graves' hyperthyroidism and ophthalmopathy (dated by TCRdb to between 2018 and 2020). Libraries were made using multiplex PCR. Sequencing instrument: Illumina HiSeq 2000. The TCR beta CDR3 regions were amplified from RNA transcripts. A first-round RT-PCR of the TCR CDR3 used the HTBI primer set with the Qiagen OneStep RT-PCR kit. TCRdb passed the public sequencing reads through fastp at Q25 and MiXCR, retaining productive beta sequences. Identical CDR3 protein sequences are pooled into one entry, listed with their most common genes and DNA. The sample table lists roughly 560,000 distinct CDR3 sequences, about 15% of them with a count of one. The top ten constitute over 3.5% of the sample. Sequencing was carried out using blood. These receptor sequences come from a woman aged 40 to 55 with Graves' ophthalmopathy.

This clonotype was observed at least ten times. The gene calls are TRBV27 and TRBJ2-7, with a possible D match to TRBD1 (5 bases). Germline V lookup: CDR1 MNHEY, CDR2 SMNVEV (reference sequence). V lost 4 bases and J 9 bases, leaving 16 bases between the germline ends. The CDR3 is made up of 13 amino acids. CDR3 in DNA: TGTGCCAGCAGTTCCTTGGGCGGCAGGGTGCAGTACTTC. It specifies CASSSLGGRVQYF.

This clonotype has a handful of counts. The V and J genes are TRBV6-2 or TRBV6-3 and TRBJ2-1; no clear D gene. V was cut by 2 bases and J by 0 bases, with 8 bases left in between. The CDR3 has 15 amino acids. CDR1 is MNHEY and CDR2 is SVGEGT in the germline V gene. CDR3 coding DNA: TGTGCCAGCAGTTACCGGTGGAGCTCCTACAATGAGCAGTTCTTC. Residues: CASSYRWSSYNEQFF.

The chain couples TRBV4-1 to TRBJ1-1, with D uncertain. Per germline, CDR1 MGHRA and CDR2 YSYEKL. Trimming took 4 bases from V and 0 from J, leaving 12 bases between them. CDR3 size: 15 residues. The CDR3 spells CASSPYLTVNTEAFF. Written as DNA, the CDR3 is TGCGCCAGCAGCCCCTATTTGACGGTGAACACTGAAGCTTTCTTT.

This clonotype was found many times. CDR3 in amino acids: CASSEAWAYEQYF. CDR3 bases: TGTGCCAGCAGTGAAGCGTGGGCCTACGAGCAGTACTTC. The V and J genes are TRBV2 and TRBJ2-7, with no clear D. The CDR3 length is 13 residues. Between the trimmed V and J ends, which lost 0 bases and 2 bases, there was a span of 5 bases. Germline V CDR1 and CDR2: SNHLY, FYNNEI.

This clonotype has a handful of counts. The chain is built from TRBV7-6 and TRBJ1-1; a possible D gene is TRBD1 (5 bases). CDR1 is SGHVS and CDR2 is FNYEAQ in the germline V gene. V lost 1 base, J lost 4 bases, and 13 bases lay in between. The CDR3 is made up of 15 amino acids. The CDR3 nucleotides are TGTGCCAGCAGCTTAGGCTCAGCCGGGGGCACTGAAGCTTTCTTT. It codes for CASSLGSAGGTEAFF.

The V gene is TRBV6-2 or TRBV6-3, the J gene TRBJ2-7; D gene unclear. Trimming left V 5 bases short and J 5 bases short, with 16 bases between. Germline CDR1 MNHEY, CDR2 SVGEGT. This CDR3 has 14 residues. The CDR3 here is CASSQPDPPHEQYF. CDR3 DNA: TGTGCCAGCAGTCAGCCGGACCCGCCCCACGAGCAGTACTTC.

As regards this clonotype: This may come from a read error, since a much larger clone is one base off. The chain links TRBV19 to TRBJ2-2; 8 bases line up with TRBD2. The germline V gene has CDR1 LNHDA and CDR2 SQIVND (reference sequence). Germline trimming cut 10 bases from V and 0 bases from J; bases unmatched to any gene: 4. This CDR3 is 14 amino acids long. The CDR3 reads CATRGLANTGELFF. CDR3 DNA sequence: TGTGCCACTAGGGGACTAGCGAACACCGGGGAGCTGTTTTTT.

This clonotype was found many times. The J gene is TRBJ1-2, the V gene TRBV2; 9 bases fit TRBD1. CDR3 length: 13 residues. The V and J ends lost 6 bases and 8 bases, in that order; junction bases with no gene match: 7. Germline assignment: CDR1 SNHLY and CDR2 FYNNEI. In nucleotides, the CDR3 is TGTGCCAGCAGCGGGACAGGGCCGTTAGGCTACACCTTC. Translated: CASSGTGPLGYTF. Based on the CDR3 plus reference TRBV2 and TRBJ1-2, the full variable domain is EPEVTQTPSHQVTQMGQEVILRCVPISNHLYFYWYRQILGQKVEFLVSFYNNEISEKSEIFDDQFSVERPDGSNFTLKIRSTKLEDSAMYFCASSGTGPLGYTFGSGTRLTVV.

The V and J genes are TRBV5-1 and TRBJ1-2; 7 positions match TRBD1. Germline CDR1 reads SGHRS; CDR2 reads YFSETQ. V was clipped by 0 bases and J by 8 bases; unmatched bases: 7. The CDR3 runs 14 residues. The CDR3 loop is CASSLGRGNGGYTF. CDR3 DNA: TGCGCCAGCAGCTTGGGCAGGGGGAATGGCGGCTACACCTTC.

This clonotype appeared many times. The V call is TRBV6-5, the J call TRBJ2-5; 7 bases align to TRBD1. The CDR3 loop spans 14 amino acids. Trimming took 6 bases from V and 1 from J; bases not matched to a gene: 5. CDR1 MNHEY and CDR2 SVGAGI come from the germline V gene. This CDR3 reads CASRSWTGQETQYF. The CDR3 DNA sequence: TGTGCCAGCAGATCCTGGACAGGCCAAGAGACCCAGTACTTC.

The table lists this clonotype with a few counts. This sequence joins TRBV20-1 and TRBJ2-7, with no clear D. Germline V gene sequence: CDR1 DFQATT, CDR2 SNEGSKA (reference sequence). CDR3 length: 12 amino acids. Trimming cost V 5 bases and J 4 bases, with 12 bases left between them. The CDR3 coding sequence is TGCAGTGCTTCTCAGGACGTGTACGAGCAGTACTTC. It yields the protein CSASQDVYEQYF.

This clonotype has just a few counts. The chain joins TRBV2 to TRBJ2-3, with TRBD2 matching 8 bases. This CDR3 is built from 15 residues. J was trimmed by 2 bases and V by 5 bases; bases with no gene match: 6. Germline values: CDR1 SNHLY, CDR2 FYNNEI. The CDR3 sequence is CASSPTSGYTDTQYF. The CDR3, as DNA: TGTGCCAGCAGTCCTACTAGCGGATACACAGATACGCAGTATTTT.

This clonotype appeared many times. This chain connects TRBV28 to TRBJ1-1; no clear D. V dropped 1 base and J dropped 0 bases, with 6 bases sitting between them. The CDR3 spans 14 residues. CDR1 is MDHEN, CDR2 SYDVKM, per germline. The DNA for the CDR3 is TGTGCCAGCAGTTTATTACGCATGAACACTGAAGCTTTCTTT. It encodes CASSLLRMNTEAFF. The whole variable domain, remainder taken from reference TRBV28 and TRBJ1-1, is DVKVTQSSRYLVKRTGEKVFLECVQDMDHENMFWYRQDPGLGLRLIYFSYDVKMKEKGDIPEGYSVSREKKERFSLILESASTNQTSMYLCASSLLRMNTEAFFGQGTRLTVV.

This clonotype has at least ten counts. The chain joins TRBV3-1 to TRBJ1-1; TRBD1 matches at 10 bases. The ends lost 0 bases at V and 6 bases at J; junction bases unmatched: 7. The germline V gene has CDR1 LGHDT and CDR2 YNNKEL (reference sequence). The CDR3 runs to 16 residues. The chain's CDR3 is CASSQDPGQGDSEAFF. CDR3 sequence (DNA): TGTGCCAGCAGCCAAGATCCCGGACAGGGGGACTCTGAAGCTTTCTTT. Using reference TRBV3-1 and TRBJ1-1 for the parts outside the CDR3, the full variable domain is DTAVSQTPKYLVTQMGNDKSIKCEQNLGHDTMYWYKQDSKKFLKIMFSYNNKELIINETVPNRFSPKSPDKAHLNLHINSLELGDSAVYFCASSQDPGQGDSEAFFGQGTRLTVV.

This clonotype occurred a few times. The chain combines TRBV15 with TRBJ2-5; 14 bases agree with TRBD2. V lost 5 bases, J lost 5 bases, and 13 bases stayed unmatched. Germline loops: CDR1 LNHNV, CDR2 YYDKDF (reference sequence). The CDR3 is made up of 18 amino acids. CDR3 nucleotides: TGTGCCACCAGCGGCCTGACTAGCGGGAGGGCCTACGGGGAGACCCAGTACTTC. Its translation: CATSGLTSGRAYGETQYF.

There are many counts of this clonotype. V and J are TRBV6-1 and TRBJ2-5, with TRBD1 identical over 9 bases. The ends lost 9 bases at V and 5 bases at J; junction bases unmatched: 13. The CDR3 spans 15 residues. Germline V gene data show CDR1 as MNHNS and CDR2 as SASEGT. CDR3 protein: CASKPPGQGGETQYF. For the CDR3, the DNA is TGTGCCAGTAAACCCCCGGGACAGGGCGGTGAGACCCAGTACTTC.

This clonotype was recorded at least ten times. This chain uses TRBV5-5 with TRBJ1-5, with D maybe TRBD1 (6 bases). CDR1 and CDR2 from the germline V gene are SGHKS and YYEKEE (reference sequence). Trimming removed 4 bases at V and 4 bases at J, with 15 bases between. This CDR3 region has 15 residues. The CDR3 reads CASSPGRGTNQPQHF. Here the CDR3 DNA reads TGTGCCAGCAGCCCCGGGAGGGGGACGAATCAGCCCCAGCATTTT. Full variable domain (outside the CDR3, taken from reference TRBV5-5 and TRBJ1-5): DAGVTQSPTHLIKTRGQQVTLRCSPISGHKSVSWYQQVLGQGPQFIFQYYEKEERGRGNFPDRFSARQFPNYSSELNVNALLLGDSALYLCASSPGRGTNQPQHFGDGTRLSIL.

This clonotype was observed at least ten times. V is TRBV19 and J is TRBJ2-7; 7 bases fit TRBD1. Germline V gives CDR1 LNHDA, CDR2 SQIVND (reference sequence). Trimming took 3 bases from V and 2 from J; bases not matched to a gene: 4. CDR3 length: 14 amino acids. The CDR3 protein is CASSIRDSTYEQYF. DNA of the CDR3: TGTGCCAGTAGTATCCGGGACAGCACCTACGAGCAGTACTTC. Full variable domain (remainder filled in from reference TRBV19 and TRBJ2-7): DGGITQSPKYLFRKEGQNVTLSCEQNLNHDAMYWYRQDPGQGLRLIYYSQIVNDFQKGDIAEGYSVSREKKESFPLTVTSAQKNPTAFYLCASSIRDSTYEQYFGPGTRLTVT.